The TCR beta chain under discussion was sequenced for a study of shared clonotypes between healthy human individuals. Study details: Each donor had three CD4 naive, three CD4 memory, two CD8 naive and one CD8 memory plate. Points from the study as a whole: Investigators collected only blood, and repertoires in tissues likely differ.

In the authors' workflow: There were no quality scores in the junction-only immunoSEQ sequences, so filtering differed. Profiled with immunoSEQ multiplex PCR; TCRdb holds only in-frame clones, not every one. V, J and clone size are taken as reported in that table, and D and trimming were inferred from the DNA itself. The sample has about 1 million clones, around 76% seen once. To note about this clone: Its antigen remains unknown.

All donors qualified as healthy HIV-negative adults and had experienced no recent acute infections or vaccinations. The CDR3 runs to 12 residues. V lost 1 base, J lost 7 bases, and 5 bases lay in between. From germline, CDR1 is SEHNR and CDR2 FQNEAQ (reference sequence). The sample consisted of memory CD4+ T cells sorted from blood. Subset given: CD45RA-negative fraction. The chain combines TRBV7-9 with TRBJ1-5, with no clear D. This TCR was recovered from a man aged 18 to 35 in good health. CDR3 loop: CASSLGEQPQHF. CDR3 coding DNA: TGTGCCAGCAGCTTAGGGGAGCAGCCCCAGCATTTT.